This is a list of T cell receptor beta chains from one sample in a study of blood T cell repertoires in COVID-19. TCRdb keeps only in-frame clones here, not all; method: immunoSEQ multiplex PCR. The table shows some 170,000 clones, with roughly 84% occurring only once. Input material: PBMCs or T cells enriched from blood (not recorded which). The receptors here all came from a human donor with acute COVID-19. The donor label of this sample is uncertain. CDR3s include the opening cysteine and the closing phenylalanine or tryptophan. A D gene is named only where the DNA matches it firmly. Where a row states a size, it is once, few, many or the class of an expanded clone; other rows omit it.

>NA|TRBV2|15|NA|TRBJ2-3
CASGGGPGNTDTQYF
TGTGCCAGCGGTGGTGGCCCGGGGAACACAGATACGCAGTATTTT
>NA|TRBV21-1|13|NA|TRBJ1-1
CASSLTVNTEAFF
TGTGCCAGCAGCCTGACAGTGAACACTGAAGCTTTCTTT
>NA|TRBV7-3|14|TRBD1|TRBJ1-2
CASSPDRGDYGYTF
TGTGCCAGCAGCCCCGACAGGGGCGACTATGGCTACACCTTC
>NA|TRBV12-5|15|NA|TRBJ1-5
CASGLAGRETTAQHF
TGTGCTAGTGGTTTGGCCGGGAGGGAAACGACGGCCCAGCATTTT
>few|TRBV7-9|14|NA|TRBJ1-4
CASSLRGGQEKLFF
TGTGCCAGCAGCTTAAGGGGGGGCCAAGAAAAACTGTTTTTT
>NA|TRBV10-3|14|NA|TRBJ1-2
CAITGGPQGTGYTF
TGTGCCATCACGGGGGGACCGCAGGGGACTGGCTACACCTTC
>few|TRBV10-3|16|NA|TRBJ2-2
CAISESVQVNTGELFF
TGTGCCATCAGTGAGTCGGTCCAGGTTAACACCGGGGAGCTGTTTTTT
>NA|TRBV27|17|NA|TRBJ1-2
CASSPSLGENRGLGYTF
TGTGCCAGCAGTCCAAGCCTTGGGGAGAACCGAGGACTTGGCTACACCTTC
>NA|TRBV19|15|TRBD1|TRBJ2-3
CASSKDRGGTDTQYF
TGTGCCAGTAGTAAAGACAGGGGAGGCACAGATACGCAGTATTTT
>NA|TRBV4-3|17|TRBD2|TRBJ2-1
CASSQGRTSGGANEQFF
TGCGCCAGCAGCCAAGGGAGAACTAGCGGGGGGGCCAATGAGCAGTTCTTC
>few|TRBV19|15|NA|TRBJ2-1
CASSIWTALYNEQFF
TGTGCCAGTAGTATCTGGACAGCGCTTTACAATGAGCAGTTCTTC
>NA|TRBV18|15|NA|TRBJ1-4
CASSPDTGQPEKLFF
TGTGCCAGCTCACCAGACACCGGACAGCCTGAAAAACTGTTTTTT
>NA|TRBV23-1|18|NA|TRBJ2-2
CASSQPPVGGAVTGELFF
TGCGCCAGCAGTCAGCCACCGGTGGGGGGGGCCGTAACCGGGGAGCTGTTTTTT
>NA|TRBV7-6|15|NA|TRBJ2-1
CASSSPEEGRDEQFF
TGTGCCAGCAGTTCCCCGGAGGAAGGTCGGGATGAGCAGTTCTTC
>few|TRBV18|13|NA|TRBJ1-6
CASSAGPLKSLHF
TGTGCCAGCTCAGCGGGGCCCCTCAAGTCCCTCCACTTT
>NA|TRBV5-3|14|NA|TRBJ2-7
CARSLVRDIPRQYF
TGTGCCAGAAGCTTGGTCCGGGACATTCCTCGGCAGTACTTC
>NA|TRBV6-5|15|TRBD1|TRBJ1-5
CASSYLQGPNQPQHF
TGTGCCAGCAGTTACCTACAGGGGCCCAATCAGCCCCAGCATTTT
>NA|TRBV3-1/TRBV3-2|13|NA|TRBJ2-7
CASSYSRPYEQYF
TGTGCCAGCAGCTACTCGCGGCCCTACGAGCAGTACTTC
>NA|TRBV19|17|NA|TRBJ2-1
CASSIESGARSYNEQFF
TGTGCCAGTAGTATTGAATCAGGGGCAAGATCCTACAATGAGCAGTTCTTC
>NA|TRBV18|14|NA|TRBJ1-1
CASSPPQVNTEAFF
TGTGCCAGCTCACCGCCACAGGTGAACACTGAAGCTTTCTTT
>NA|TRBV3-1/TRBV3-2|15|NA|TRBJ1-1
CASSQRSQPNTEAFF
TGTGCCAGCAGCCAACGCTCACAGCCGAACACTGAAGCTTTCTTT
>NA|TRBV5-6|15|NA|TRBJ2-7
CASSWGTMSSYEQYF
TGTGCCAGCAGCTGGGGGACAATGAGCTCCTACGAGCAGTACTTC
>NA|TRBV7-9|14|TRBD1|TRBJ1-4
CASSPTGTGEKLFF
TGTGCCAGCAGCCCGACAGGGACAGGTGAAAAACTGTTTTTT
>few|TRBV9|19|NA|TRBJ1-5
CASSVAPATSDYSNQPQHF
TGTGCCAGCAGCGTAGCGCCTGCGACATCTGATTATAGCAATCAGCCCCAGCATTTT
>once|TRBV14|15|NA|TRBJ2-1
CASSQWGPPSGEQFF
TGTGCCAGCAGCCAGTGGGGGCCACCTTCGGGCGAGCAGTTCTTC
>NA|TRBV4-3|19|TRBD1|TRBJ1-3
CASSQTPPQTGSSGNTIYF
TGCGCCAGCAGCCAAACTCCCCCTCAGACAGGGAGCTCTGGAAACACCATATATTTT
>NA|TRBV3-1/TRBV3-2|15|NA|TRBJ1-3
CASSPPEGTGNTIYF
TGTGCCAGCAGCCCCCCGGAGGGGACTGGAAACACCATATATTTT
>NA|TRBV19|15|NA|TRBJ2-3
CASSRGGINTDTQYF
TGTGCCAGTAGTCGAGGAGGGATCAACACAGATACGCAGTATTTT
>NA|TRBV23-1|15|TRBD1|TRBJ2-3
CASYRQGPFTDTQYF
TGCGCCAGCTACCGACAGGGCCCATTCACAGATACGCAGTATTTT
>once|TRBV9|15|NA|TRBJ1-3
CASSDRGFSGNTIYF
TGTGCCAGCAGCGACCGGGGGTTCTCTGGAAACACCATATATTTT
>NA|TRBV21-1|15|NA|TRBJ2-7
CASSKGKRGGYEQYF
TGTGCCAGCAGCAAAGGTAAGCGGGGGGGCTACGAGCAGTACTTC
>NA|TRBV5-1|14|TRBD2|TRBJ2-5
CASSPGTREETQYF
TGCGCCAGCAGCCCCGGGACTAGGGAGGAGACCCAGTACTTC
>NA|TRBV5-6|14|TRBD1|TRBJ1-2
CASSFGQGSGGYTF
TGTGCCAGCAGCTTTGGACAGGGTTCGGGCGGCTACACCTTC
>NA|TRBV19|16|TRBD1|TRBJ2-7
CASSISAGGGSYEQYF
TGTGCCAGTAGTATATCGGCAGGGGGCGGATCCTACGAGCAGTACTTC
>NA|TRBV14|15|NA|TRBJ1-4
CASSQGASTNEKLFF
TGTGCCAGCAGCCAAGGCGCATCTACTAATGAAAAACTGTTTTTT
>NA|TRBV4-1|13|NA|TRBJ2-3
CASSQDREDTQYF
TGCGCCAGCAGCCAAGACCGGGAAGATACGCAGTATTTT
>NA|TRBV5-4|16|TRBD2|TRBJ2-3
CASSLGLAGATDTQYF
TGTGCCAGCAGCTTGGGGCTAGCGGGCGCCACAGATACGCAGTATTTT
>NA|TRBV29-1|12|NA|TRBJ1-2
CSGGESVYGYTF
TGCAGCGGTGGGGAGTCAGTCTATGGCTACACCTTC
>NA|TRBV10-3|16|NA|TRBJ2-3
CAISEAVKMGTDTQYF
TGTGCCATCAGTGAGGCAGTAAAAATGGGCACAGATACGCAGTATTTT
>NA|TRBV19|16|TRBD2|TRBJ2-1
CASSIDGGTIYNEQFF
TGTGCCAGTAGTATAGACGGGGGGACCATATACAATGAGCAGTTCTTC
>NA|TRBV6-5|15|TRBD2|TRBJ2-3
CASTPGGGGTDTQYF
TGTGCCAGCACTCCGGGGGGGGGCGGCACAGATACGCAGTATTTT
>few|TRBV6-5|16|NA|TRBJ2-7
CASSYGFTPAVYEQYF
TGTGCCAGCAGTTACGGTTTCACCCCCGCAGTCTACGAGCAGTACTTC
>NA|TRBV13|18|TRBD1|TRBJ1-6
CASSLGDRLSSYNSPLHF
TGTGCCAGCAGCTTAGGGGACAGGTTGAGCTCCTATAATTCACCCCTCCACTTT
>NA|TRBV4-3|15|TRBD1|TRBJ2-1
CASSQDRGIISEQFF
TGCGCCAGCAGCCAGGACAGGGGAATAATCAGTGAGCAGTTCTTC
>NA|TRBV6-5|12|TRBD2|TRBJ2-4
CASSISGGIQYF
TGTGCCAGCAGTATAAGCGGGGGAATTCAGTACTTC
>NA|TRBV19|16|NA|TRBJ1-5
CASSIQGGTSNQPQHF
TGTGCCAGTAGTATACAGGGCGGAACTAGCAATCAGCCCCAGCATTTT
>NA|TRBV5-4|17|TRBD1|TRBJ1-2
CASSLDPGQGMSYGYTF
TGTGCCAGCAGCTTGGATCCGGGACAGGGGATGAGCTATGGCTACACCTTC
>NA|TRBV7-7|14|TRBD1|TRBJ2-7
CASSPDREEYEQYF
TGTGCCAGCAGCCCGGACAGGGAGGAGTACGAGCAGTACTTC